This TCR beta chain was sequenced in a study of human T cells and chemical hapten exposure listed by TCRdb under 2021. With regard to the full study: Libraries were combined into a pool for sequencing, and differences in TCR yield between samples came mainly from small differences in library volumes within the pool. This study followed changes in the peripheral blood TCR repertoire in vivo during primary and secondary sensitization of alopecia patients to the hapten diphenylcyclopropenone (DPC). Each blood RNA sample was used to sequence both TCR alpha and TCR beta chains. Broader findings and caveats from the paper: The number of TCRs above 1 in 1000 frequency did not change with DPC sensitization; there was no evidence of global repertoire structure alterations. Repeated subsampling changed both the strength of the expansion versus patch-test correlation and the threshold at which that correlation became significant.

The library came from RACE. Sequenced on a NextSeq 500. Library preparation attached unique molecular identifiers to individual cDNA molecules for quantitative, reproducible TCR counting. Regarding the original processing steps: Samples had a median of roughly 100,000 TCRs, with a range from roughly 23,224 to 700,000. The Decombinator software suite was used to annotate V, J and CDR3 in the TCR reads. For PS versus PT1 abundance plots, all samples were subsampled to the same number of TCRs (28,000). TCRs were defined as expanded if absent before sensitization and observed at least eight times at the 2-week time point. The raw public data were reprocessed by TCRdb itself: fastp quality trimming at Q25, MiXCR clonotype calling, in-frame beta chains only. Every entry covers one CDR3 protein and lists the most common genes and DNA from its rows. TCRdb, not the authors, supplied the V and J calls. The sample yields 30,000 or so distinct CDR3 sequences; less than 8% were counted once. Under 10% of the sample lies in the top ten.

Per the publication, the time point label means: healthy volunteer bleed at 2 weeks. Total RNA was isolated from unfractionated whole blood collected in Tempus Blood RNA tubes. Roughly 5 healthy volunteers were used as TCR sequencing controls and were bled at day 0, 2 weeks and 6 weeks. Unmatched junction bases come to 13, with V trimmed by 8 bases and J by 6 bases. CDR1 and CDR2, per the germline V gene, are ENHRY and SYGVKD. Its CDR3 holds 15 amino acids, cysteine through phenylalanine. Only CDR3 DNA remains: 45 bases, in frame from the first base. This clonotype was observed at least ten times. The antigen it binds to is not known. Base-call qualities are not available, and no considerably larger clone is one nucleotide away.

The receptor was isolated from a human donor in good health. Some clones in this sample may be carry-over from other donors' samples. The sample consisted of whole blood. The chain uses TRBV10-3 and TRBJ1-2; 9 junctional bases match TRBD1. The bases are TGTGCCATCCGGGGACAGGGACTTACATCGGATGGCTACACCTTC. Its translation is CAIRGQGLTSDGYTF.